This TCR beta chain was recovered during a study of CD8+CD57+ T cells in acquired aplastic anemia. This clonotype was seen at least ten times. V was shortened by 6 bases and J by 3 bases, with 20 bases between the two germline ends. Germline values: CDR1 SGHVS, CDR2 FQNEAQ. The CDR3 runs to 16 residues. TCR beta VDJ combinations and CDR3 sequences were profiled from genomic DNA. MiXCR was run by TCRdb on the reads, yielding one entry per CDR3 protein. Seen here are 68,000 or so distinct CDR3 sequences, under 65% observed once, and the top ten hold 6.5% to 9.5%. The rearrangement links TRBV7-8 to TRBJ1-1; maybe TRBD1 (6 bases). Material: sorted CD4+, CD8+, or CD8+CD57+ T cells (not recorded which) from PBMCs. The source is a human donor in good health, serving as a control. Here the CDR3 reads CASSTIGGQGYTEAFF. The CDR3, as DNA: TGTGCCAGCAGTACCATCGGGGGGCAGGGTTACACTGAAGCTTTCTTT.